The 6 T cell receptor beta chains presented below share a single source sample, sequenced in a study of blood T cell repertoires in COVID-19 (dated by TCRdb to between 2020 and 2021). Preparation of the library involved the immunoSEQ multiplex PCR assay. TCRdb provides this immuneACCESS table in a form limited to in-frame rearrangements. Some clones are lacking; in checked studies, under half of them reflect an unresolved V gene, and why the rest are absent is not known. The sample data list about 190,000 clones, and roughly nine tenths of these were observed just once. The ten largest clones capture approximately 23% of the sample. Specimen: PBMCs or T cells enriched from blood (not recorded which). The receptors shown here come from a woman between 35 and 50 years old in a cohort exposed to, infected with or recovered from COVID-19 (not recorded which).

This chain uses TRBV19 with TRBJ2-4; no firm D call. The length of the CDR3 is 13 residues. CDR1 is LNHDA, CDR2 SQIVND, per germline (reference sequence). V lost 5 bases and J lost 6, with 11 bases in between. The CDR3 is CASSDSHLNIQYF. For the CDR3, the DNA is TGTGCCAGTAGTGATAGCCACTTAAACATTCAGTACTTC.

This clone was seen just once. J is TRBJ2-5 and V is TRBV5-6; 10 bases are a match to TRBD2. Per germline, CDR1 SGHDT and CDR2 YYEEEE. V gave up 0 bases and J gave up 2 bases; unmatched junction bases: 7. The CDR3 is 17 amino acids. CDR3 bases: TGTGCCAGCAGCTTGGCGTTGGTAGCGGGAGGACAAGAGACCCAGTACTTC. Translating gives CASSLALVAGGQETQYF.

This clone was observed once. This sequence joins TRBV5-1 and TRBJ2-3; TRBD2 aligns across 8 bases. Germline values: CDR1 SGHRS, CDR2 YFSETQ. CDR3 length equals 17 residues. Unmatched junction bases numbered 8, after V lost 2 bases and J lost 0 bases. Written as DNA, the CDR3 is TGCGCCAGCAGCTTCCGTAGCGGGGCAACGAGCACAGATACGCAGTATTTT. This sequence encodes CASSFRSGATSTDTQYF.

The rearrangement links TRBV11-3 to TRBJ2-5, with TRBD2 matching 8 bases. With 5 bases clipped from V and 3 bases from J, the junction kept 2 bases outside the gene matches. The CDR3 runs 13 residues. Per the germline V gene, CDR1 is SGHNT and CDR2 is YENEEA. The CDR3 DNA sequence: TGTGCCAGCAGCCCGGGACTAGAAGAGACCCAGTACTTC. This gives the protein CASSPGLEETQYF.

V is TRBV4-3 and J is TRBJ2-7, with TRBD2 identical over 7 bases. This CDR3 region has 16 residues. V trimming: 5 bases; J trimming: 0 bases; junction bases outside the gene matches: 10. Germline V gene sequence: CDR1 LGHNA, CDR2 YSLEER. CDR3 amino acids: CASSLDLGGSSYEQYF. The CDR3 nucleotides are TGCGCCAGCAGCTTGGATTTAGGCGGGAGCTCCTACGAGCAGTACTTC.

The V call is TRBV12-3 or TRBV12-4, the J call TRBJ2-7; D might be TRBD2 (6 bases). This CDR3 has 13 amino acids. V lost 5 bases and J 4 bases, leaving 12 bases between the germline ends. The CDR3 nucleotides read TGTGCCAGCAGTAAATCCGGGGGTTACGAGCAGTACTTC. This translates into CASSKSGGYEQYF.